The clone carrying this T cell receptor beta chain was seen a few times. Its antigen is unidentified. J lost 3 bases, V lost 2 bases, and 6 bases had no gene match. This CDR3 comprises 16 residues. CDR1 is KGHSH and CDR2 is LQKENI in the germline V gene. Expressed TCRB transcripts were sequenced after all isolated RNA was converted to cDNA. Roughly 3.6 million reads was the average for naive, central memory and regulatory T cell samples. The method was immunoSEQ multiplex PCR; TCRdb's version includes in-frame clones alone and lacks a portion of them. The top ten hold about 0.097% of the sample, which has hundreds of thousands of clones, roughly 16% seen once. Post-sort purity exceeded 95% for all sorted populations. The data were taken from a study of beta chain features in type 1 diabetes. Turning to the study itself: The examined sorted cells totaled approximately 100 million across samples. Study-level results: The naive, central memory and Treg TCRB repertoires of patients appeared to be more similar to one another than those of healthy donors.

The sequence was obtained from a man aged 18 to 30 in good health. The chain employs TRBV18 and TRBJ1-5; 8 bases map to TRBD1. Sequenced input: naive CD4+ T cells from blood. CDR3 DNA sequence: TGTGCCAGCTCACCATCCGGGACAGGTTTCAATCAGCCCCAGCATTTT. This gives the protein CASSPSGTGFNQPQHF.